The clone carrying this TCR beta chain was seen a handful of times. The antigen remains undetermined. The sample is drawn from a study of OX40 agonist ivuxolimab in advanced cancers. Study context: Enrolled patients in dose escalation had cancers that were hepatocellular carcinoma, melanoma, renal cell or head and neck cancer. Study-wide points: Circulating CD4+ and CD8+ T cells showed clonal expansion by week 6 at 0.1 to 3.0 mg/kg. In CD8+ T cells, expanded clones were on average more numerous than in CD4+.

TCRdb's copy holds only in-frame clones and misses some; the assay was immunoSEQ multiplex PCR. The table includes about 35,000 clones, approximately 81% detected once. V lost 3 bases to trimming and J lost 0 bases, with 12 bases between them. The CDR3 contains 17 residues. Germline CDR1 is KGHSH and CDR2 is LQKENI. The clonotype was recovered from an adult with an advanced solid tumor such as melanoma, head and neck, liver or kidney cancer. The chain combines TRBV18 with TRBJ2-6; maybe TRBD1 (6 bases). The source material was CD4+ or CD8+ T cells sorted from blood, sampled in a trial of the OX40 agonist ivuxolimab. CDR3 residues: CASSPQGKPSGANVLTF. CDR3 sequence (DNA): TGTGCCAGCTCACCCCAGGGGAAACCCTCTGGGGCCAACGTCCTGACTTTC.